This T cell receptor (beta chain) derives from a study of shared clonotypes between healthy human individuals. Sequenced by immunoSEQ multiplex PCR; TCRdb stores in-frame clones only, minus some. The table shows about 2.4 million clones, with around 90% occurring only once. The CDR3 covers 15 residues. Between the trimmed V and J ends, which lost 4 bases and 1 base, there was a span of 13 bases. CDR1 and CDR2 from the germline V gene are SGHTA and FQGTGA. The clonotype comes from a man between 18 and 29 years old in good health. The chain links TRBV7-3 to TRBJ2-5, with D possibly being TRBD2 (5 bases). Source material: naive CD4+ T cells sorted from blood. Subset given: CD45RA+ positively selected. The CDR3 DNA follows: TGTGCCAGCAGCTATTCCTCGGGGAGCCAAGAGACCCAGTACTTC. Residues: CASSYSSGSQETQYF.